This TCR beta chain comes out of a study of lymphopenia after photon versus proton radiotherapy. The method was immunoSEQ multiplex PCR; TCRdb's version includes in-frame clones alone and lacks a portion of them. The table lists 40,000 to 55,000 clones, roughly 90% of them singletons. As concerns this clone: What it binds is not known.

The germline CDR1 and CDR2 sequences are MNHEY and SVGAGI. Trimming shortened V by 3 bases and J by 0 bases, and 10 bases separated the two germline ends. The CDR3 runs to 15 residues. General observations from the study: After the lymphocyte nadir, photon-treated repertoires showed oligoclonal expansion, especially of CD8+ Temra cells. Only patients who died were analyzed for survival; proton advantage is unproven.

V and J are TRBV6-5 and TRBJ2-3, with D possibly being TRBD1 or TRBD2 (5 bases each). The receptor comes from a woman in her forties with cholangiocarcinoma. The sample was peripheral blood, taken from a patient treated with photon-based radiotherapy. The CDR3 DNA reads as TGTGCCAGCAGTTATCTGGGGGAGAGCACAGATACGCAGTATTTT. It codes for CASSYLGESTDTQYF.